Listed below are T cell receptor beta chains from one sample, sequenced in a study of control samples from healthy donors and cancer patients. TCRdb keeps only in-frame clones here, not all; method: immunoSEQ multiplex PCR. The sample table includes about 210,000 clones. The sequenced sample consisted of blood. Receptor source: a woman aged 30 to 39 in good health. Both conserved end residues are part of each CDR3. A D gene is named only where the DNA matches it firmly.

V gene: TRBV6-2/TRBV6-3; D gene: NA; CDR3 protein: CASSYSSGLPSPLHF
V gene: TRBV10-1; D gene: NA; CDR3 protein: CASSYTGVSYNEQFF
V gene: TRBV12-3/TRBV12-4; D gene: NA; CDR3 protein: CASTTNTGELFF
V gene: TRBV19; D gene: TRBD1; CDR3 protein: CASSPDREVDGYTF
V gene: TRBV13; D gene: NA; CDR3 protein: CASSLGRGGEFYNEQFF
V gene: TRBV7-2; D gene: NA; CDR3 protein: CASSLIAGNTIYF
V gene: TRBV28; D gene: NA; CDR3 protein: CASSLYSMVGDEQFF
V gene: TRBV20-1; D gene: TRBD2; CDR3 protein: CSASTSGDADTQYF
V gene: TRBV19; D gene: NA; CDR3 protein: CASGQGPSNQPQHF
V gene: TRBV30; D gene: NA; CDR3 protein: CAWSVTQGTLHF
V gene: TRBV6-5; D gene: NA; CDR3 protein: CASSYARGMNQPQHF